This T cell receptor beta chain was sequenced during a study of blood T cell repertoires in COVID-19. The CDR3 loop spans 15 amino acids. Germline values: CDR1 MNHNY, CDR2 SVGAGI (reference sequence). With 6 bases clipped from V and 0 bases from J, the junction kept 6 bases outside the gene matches. Profiled with immunoSEQ multiplex PCR; TCRdb holds only in-frame clones, not every one. The sample lists over 100,000 clones, roughly 83% seen once, with about 3.6% in the top ten. The TCR comes from an elderly woman with active or convalescent COVID-19. The chain employs TRBV6-6 and TRBJ2-5; 8 bases map to TRBD2. The sequenced material came from peripheral blood. This CDR3 is CASSLLAANQETQYF. The CDR3 DNA reads as TGTGCCAGCAGCCTACTAGCGGCGAACCAAGAGACCCAGTACTTC.